This passage covers 21 T cell receptor beta chains from one sample sequenced in a study of human T cells and chemical hapten exposure. Time point defined: patch test 3, about 24 weeks after DPC sensitization. The treatment denotes: therapeutic diphenylcyclopropenone sensitization with weekly scalp DPC. Unfractionated whole blood served as the source for total RNA extraction. TCRdb passed the RACE reads through MiXCR, listing each CDR3 protein once. The table records some 38,000 distinct CDR3 sequences, roughly 9.5% of them present only once. Sequences were derived from whole blood, sampled in connection with sensitization to the hapten diphenylcyclopropenone (DPC). The source of these receptors is a man aged 45-60 years with alopecia areata. Some clones in this sample may be carry-over from other donors' samples.

The table lists this clonotype with a few counts. The chain has TRBV4-3 and TRBJ2-5; 11 bases agree with TRBD1. In germline, CDR1 is LGHNA, CDR2 YSLEER. The CDR3 runs 16 residues. V was clipped by 1 base and J by 4 bases; unmatched bases: 5. CDR3 sequence: CASSQGTGGAGETQYF. CDR3 nucleotides: TGCGCCAGCAGCCAAGGGACAGGGGGCGCAGGAGAGACCCAGTACTTC.

This clonotype has ten or more counts. V and J are TRBV28 and TRBJ2-7; 7 bases agree with TRBD1. With 5 bases clipped from V and 0 bases from J, the junction kept 7 bases outside the gene matches. This CDR3 region has 15 residues. Germline CDR1 and CDR2: MDHEN and SYDVKM. The CDR3 DNA follows: TGTGCCAGCAGTCGCAACGGACAGGCCTCCTACGAGCAGTACTTC. As protein: CASSRNGQASYEQYF.

This clonotype was detected only a few times. This chain joins TRBV4-1 and TRBJ2-7, with TRBD1 as a possible D gene (6 bases). V lost 2 bases and J 1 base, leaving 12 bases between the germline ends. Germline V gene data show CDR1 as MGHRA and CDR2 as YSYEKL. This CDR3 region has 15 residues. CDR3 sequence reads: CASSQRDTSSYEQYF. CDR3 sequence (DNA): TGCGCCAGCAGCCAAAGGGACACCTCATCCTACGAGCAGTACTTC.

This clonotype came up a few times. This chain joins TRBV20-1 and TRBJ1-2; TRBD1 aligns across 8 bases. The junction had 7 bases not matched to a gene; V was cut back by 3 bases and J by 4 bases. The CDR3 covers 14 residues. Germline assignment: CDR1 DFQATT and CDR2 SNEGSKA (reference sequence). DNA of the CDR3: TGCAGTGCTAGCGGCGGACAGGGACCCTATGGCTACACCTTC. Its protein product is CSASGGQGPYGYTF.

This clonotype showed up many times. CDR3: CASSLSGGNTEAFF. DNA for the CDR3: TGTGCCAGCAGTTTATCAGGGGGTAACACTGAAGCTTTCTTT. The chain employs TRBV28 and TRBJ1-1, with 7 bases matching TRBD1. Trimming removed 1 base from V and 2 bases from J; junction bases left unmatched: 1. Germline values: CDR1 MDHEN, CDR2 SYDVKM. This CDR3 spans 14 amino acids.

This chain connects TRBV9 to TRBJ2-5, with TRBD2 matching over 8 bases. From germline, CDR1 is SGDLS and CDR2 YYNGEE. CDR3 length equals 14 residues. The V gene end was trimmed by 3 bases and the J gene end by 5 bases; junction bases not matched to a gene: 6. CDR3 protein: CASSAAGVGETQYF. CDR3 sequence (DNA): TGTGCCAGCAGCGCAGCGGGAGTAGGCGAGACCCAGTACTTC.

A note on this clonotype: The junction shows a germline mismatch at one end, possibly a read error. The chain uses TRBV2 and TRBJ2-7; the D is unclear. The CDR3 contains 13 residues. CDR1 is SNHLY and CDR2 is FYNNEI in the germline V gene. The CDR3 sequence is CANSLDGTYEQYF. In nucleotides, the CDR3 is TGTGCCAACAGTCTCGACGGCACCTACGAGCAGTACTTC.

The rearrangement joins TRBV6-5 to TRBJ2-7, with D possibly called TRBD1 or TRBD2 (6 bases each). V was shortened by 2 bases and J by 3 bases, with 11 bases between the two germline ends. There are 14 residues in the CDR3. The germline gives CDR1 MNHEY, CDR2 SVGAGI. In DNA, the CDR3 is TGTGCCAGCAGTTACGCGGAGGGGGGCTACGAGCAGTACTTC. Encoded protein: CASSYAEGGYEQYF.

Ten or more counts support this clonotype. The V and J genes are TRBV28 and TRBJ1-5; TRBD1 aligns across 12 bases. Germline V lookup: CDR1 MDHEN, CDR2 SYDVKM. CDR3 length: 21 residues. V trimming: 5 bases; J trimming: 2 bases; junction bases outside the gene matches: 19. This CDR3 is CASSVPTRGQGAGRGNQPQHF. In DNA, the CDR3 is TGTGCCAGCAGTGTCCCAACACGGGGACAGGGGGCAGGGAGGGGCAATCAGCCCCAGCATTTT.

In its sample, this clonotype was seen a few times. V and J are TRBV9 and TRBJ2-1; 7 bases match TRBD1. Germline lookup yields CDR1 SGDLS and CDR2 YYNGEE. Unmatched junction bases numbered 4, after V lost 0 bases and J lost 4 bases. CDR3 length: 15 amino acids. The CDR3 spells CASSVAGTDYNEQFF. CDR3 nucleotide sequence: TGTGCCAGCAGCGTAGCCGGGACAGATTACAATGAGCAGTTCTTC.

This clonotype has a count of ten or more. The chain couples TRBV7-9 to TRBJ2-1; the D gene is possibly TRBD1 (6 bases). The CDR3 runs to 13 residues. Trimming cost V 8 bases and J 0 bases, with 8 bases left between them. CDR1 SEHNR and CDR2 FQNEAQ come from the germline V gene (reference sequence). The CDR3 loop is CASEGGSYNEQFF. The CDR3 DNA follows: TGTGCCAGCGAAGGGGGCTCCTACAATGAGCAGTTCTTC.

V is TRBV7-2 and J is TRBJ1-4, with D possibly matching TRBD1 (5 bases). Per the germline V gene, CDR1 is SGHTA and CDR2 is FQGNSA. The CDR3 consists of 16 residues. With 6 bases removed from V and 2 bases from J, the gap between germline ends came to 16 bases. The CDR3 region is CASSPRTGGTNEKLFF. CDR3 coding DNA: TGTGCCAGCAGTCCCAGGACCGGGGGGACTAATGAAAAACTGTTTTTT.

This clonotype was counted ten times or more. This chain connects TRBV5-4 to TRBJ2-2; tentatively, D is TRBD2 (5 bases). CDR3 size: 13 residues. V lost 0 bases and J lost 10, with 10 bases in between. Germline CDR1 SGHNT, CDR2 YYREEE (reference sequence). CDR3 sequence: CASSLAGGLELFF. The CDR3 DNA is TGTGCCAGCAGCTTGGCTGGCGGGTTGGAGCTGTTTTTT.

In this sample, this clonotype turned up a few times. CDR3 loop: CASSPTRHQETQYF. The CDR3 bases are TGTGCCAGCAGTCCCACCCGACATCAAGAGACCCAGTACTTC. V usage is TRBV19 and J usage is TRBJ2-5; D gene unclear. Germline-derived CDR1 and CDR2 are LNHDA and SQIVND (reference sequence). The V gene lost 9 bases and the J gene lost 2 bases, with 16 bases spanning the gap. The CDR3 loop spans 14 amino acids.

Judged by abundance, this clonotype is medium-sized. The chain recombines TRBV20-1 with TRBJ2-7; TRBD1 might be the D (6 bases). The V end was cut by 2 bases, the J end by 5 bases, with 25 bases between. In germline, CDR1 is DFQATT, CDR2 SNEGSKA (reference sequence). There are 17 residues in the CDR3. DNA for the CDR3: TGCAGTGCTAGATCAGAGGCAGGGGTTTTGGACGGCGACGAGCAGTACTTC. Translation: CSARSEAGVLDGDEQYF.

This clonotype was recorded at least ten times. The CDR3 sequence is CASSINGPGSSYNEQFF. The CDR3 DNA is TGTGCCAGTAGTATTAATGGCCCAGGGAGCTCCTACAATGAGCAGTTCTTC. The V gene is TRBV19, the J gene TRBJ2-1; D is perhaps TRBD1 or TRBD2 (5 bases each). The germline V gene has CDR1 LNHDA and CDR2 SQIVND (reference sequence). The CDR3 length is 17 residues. The ends were cut back, 3 bases at V and 0 bases at J, with 15 bases in the middle.

This chain joins TRBV9 and TRBJ2-1; D is possibly TRBD2 (5 bases). From germline, CDR1 is SGDLS and CDR2 YYNGEE. The CDR3 is made up of 14 amino acids. Trimming took 4 bases from V and 6 from J, leaving 14 bases between them. DNA of the CDR3: TGTGCCAGCAGCCCCCAACTAGTCGGCAATGAGCAGTTCTTC. Residues: CASSPQLVGNEQFF.

This clonotype was observed a handful of times. This chain joins TRBV29-1 and TRBJ1-3, with unresolved D. Germline V lookup: CDR1 SQVTM, CDR2 ANQGSEA. V was cut by 1 base and J by 3 bases, with 7 bases left in between. There are 13 residues in the CDR3. In DNA form, the CDR3 reads TGCAGCGTTGAAGCCCGATTTGGAAACACCATATATTTT. Translation gives CSVEARFGNTIYF.

The chain recombines TRBV7-3 with TRBJ1-2, with D perhaps TRBD1 (6 bases). The CDR3 loop spans 16 amino acids. Germline V CDR1 and CDR2: SGHTA, FQGTGA. V was clipped by 1 base and J by 5 bases, with 17 bases between them. In nucleotides, the CDR3 is TGTGCCAGCAGCTTAAGTCTAGGGGGTACGGATTATGGCTACACCTTC. It translates to CASSLSLGGTDYGYTF.

This rearrangement joins TRBV7-6 to TRBJ2-1, with D unresolved. The CDR3 has 15 residues. Germline CDR1 is SGHVS and CDR2 is FNYEAQ. With 1 base removed from V and 1 base from J, the gap between germline ends came to 8 bases. CDR3 DNA sequence: TGTGCCAGCAGCTTAGATGTGGTTTCCTACAATGAGCAGTTCTTC. This sequence encodes CASSLDVVSYNEQFF.

The table lists this clonotype with many counts. V usage is TRBV6-2 or TRBV6-3 and J usage is TRBJ2-3; D is undetermined. This CDR3 has 14 amino acids. Per the germline V gene, CDR1 is MNHEY and CDR2 is SVGEGT. V was trimmed by 6 bases and J by 7 bases, leaving 17 bases between them. CDR3 residues: CASSLDIISYTQYF. CDR3 nucleotides: TGTGCCAGCAGCTTAGATATCATCTCGTATACGCAGTATTTT.